This T cell receptor (beta chain) originates from a study of blood T cells in healthy people across ages. A few counts support this clonotype. Then a second PCR, running roughly 7 to 11 cycles, was carried out with a sample-barcoded 5' primer and a J-beta primer mix. Each CDR3 protein gets one entry after TCRdb re-called the 5' RACE reads with MiXCR. The sample yields 1,500,000 or so distinct CDR3 sequences, under 55% seen once. The sample taken for sequencing was blood. This clonotype originated in a woman under 30 in good health.

The DNA of the CDR3 is TGTGCCAGCAGCAAAGGCAGATCTAATTCACCCCTCCACTTT. Translating gives CASSKGRSNSPLHF. This rearrangement joins TRBV7-2 to TRBJ1-6, with D hard to call. There are 14 residues in the CDR3. Germline V lookup: CDR1 SGHTA, CDR2 FQGNSA. V was shortened by 5 bases and J by 6 bases, with 11 bases between the two germline ends.